This entry lists 9 T cell receptor beta chains sequenced from one sample in a study of OX40 agonist ivuxolimab in advanced cancers. Library preparation used the immunoSEQ multiplex PCR assay. TCRdb mirrors the immuneACCESS table, restricted to in-frame sequences. Some clones are absent from its copies; in checked studies, under half trace to an unresolved V gene, and the reason for the others is unknown. The sample table records 11,000 to 15,000 clones; roughly 87% of these occur just once. The ten largest make up about two thirds of the sample. Sequences were derived from CD4+ or CD8+ T cells sorted from blood, sampled in a trial of the OX40 agonist ivuxolimab. The source is an adult with an advanced solid tumor such as melanoma, head and neck, liver or kidney cancer.

In the case of this clone: One end of the junction is discordant with germline, which a read error may explain. The chain uses TRBV25-1 and TRBJ2-1, with D perhaps TRBD2 (6 bases). Per germline, CDR1 MGHDK and CDR2 SYGVNS. CDR3 length: 14 residues. CDR3 sequence: CASSDWDSDNEQFF. The CDR3 DNA reads as TGTGCCAGCAGTGACTGGGACTCCGACAATGAGCAGTTCTTC.

This clone is classed as medium-sized (0.01 to 0.1%). The rearrangement links TRBV6-5 to TRBJ1-4, with D tentatively TRBD1 (6 bases). The V gene's germline CDR1 is MNHEY and CDR2 SVGAGI. Deletions cut 0 bases from V and 10 bases from J, with 9 bases between. CDR3 length equals 13 residues. The DNA of the CDR3 is TGTGCCAGCAGTTACTCAAAGGGGGGAAAACTGTTTTTT. Protein: CASSYSKGGKLFF.

This chain uses TRBV5-6 with TRBJ2-5; D may be TRBD1 (6 bases). Germline V gene data show CDR1 as SGHDT and CDR2 as YYEEEE. The V end lost 4 bases, the J end lost 5 bases, and 24 bases lay between the germline ends. This CDR3 spans 17 amino acids. CDR3 DNA sequence: TGTGCCAGCAGCCCCAGCGCCGGAATGCAGGGGATGGAGACCCAGTACTTC. Its translation is CASSPSAGMQGMETQYF. The whole variable domain, remainder taken from reference TRBV5-6 and TRBJ2-5, is DAGVTQSPTHLIKTRGQQVTLRCSPKSGHDTVSWYQQALGQGPQFIFQYYEEEERQRGNFPDRFSGHQFPNYSSELNVNALLLGDSALYLCASSPSAGMQGMETQYFGPGTRLLVL.

The CDR3 sequence: CAWRSLSSYEQYF. In nucleotides, the CDR3 is TGTGCCTGGAGGAGCCTTAGCTCCTACGAGCAGTACTTC. The chain is built from TRBV30 and TRBJ2-7; D gene uncertain. This CDR3 has 13 amino acids. Looked up from germline, CDR1 is GTSNPN and CDR2 is SVGIG (reference sequence). The germline V and J ends were trimmed by 3 bases and 0 bases, with 9 bases remaining between them.

The chain recombines TRBV6-6 with TRBJ2-1; D gene unclear. The CDR3 sequence is 12 residues long. CDR1 and CDR2 (germline): MNHNY, SVGAGI (reference sequence). V lost 1 base and J 6 bases, leaving 4 bases between the germline ends. CDR3 sequence: CASSYYGNEQFF. CDR3 nucleotides: TGTGCCAGCAGTTACTACGGCAATGAGCAGTTCTTC.

This chain links TRBV7-9 with TRBJ1-1, with a weak D call TRBD1 (6 bases). V lost 5 bases to trimming and J lost 2 bases, with 12 bases between them. The CDR3 sequence is 14 residues long. Germline values: CDR1 SEHNR, CDR2 FQNEAQ (reference sequence). The CDR3 spells CASSPTDRNTEAFF. The CDR3 DNA is TGTGCCAGCAGCCCAACGGACAGAAACACTGAAGCTTTCTTT. The full variable domain, with the rest looked up from reference TRBV7-9 and TRBJ1-1, is DTGVSQNPRHKITKRGQNVTFRCDPISEHNRLYWYRQTLGQGPEFLTYFQNEAQLEKSRLLSDRFSAERPKGSFSTLEIQRTEQGDSAMYLCASSPTDRNTEAFFGQGTRLTVV.

V and J are TRBV30 and TRBJ2-1, with a possible D match to TRBD1 (5 bases). V dropped 4 bases and J dropped 0 bases, with 10 bases sitting between them. The CDR3 consists of 14 residues. Germline V gene sequence: CDR1 GTSNPN, CDR2 SVGIG (reference sequence). The CDR3 here is CAWTGSGSYNEQFF. DNA of the CDR3: TGTGCCTGGACAGGGTCGGGCTCCTACAATGAGCAGTTCTTC.

This clone was seen a single time. The V and J genes are TRBV5-1 and TRBJ2-7, with D possibly being TRBD1 or TRBD2 (7 bases each). V lost 6 bases, J lost 2 bases, and 18 bases lay in between. The length of the CDR3 is 15 residues. In germline, CDR1 is SGHRS, CDR2 YFSETQ. CDR3 amino acids: CASTLLRGGTYEQYF. CDR3 nucleotide sequence: TGCGCCAGCACCCTCCTCAGGGGGGGAACCTACGAGCAGTACTTC.

This clone was counted once. V usage is TRBV7-7 and J usage is TRBJ2-7; 7 bases line up with TRBD1. CDR3 length: 14 amino acids. The J segment lost 3 bases and the V segment lost 5 bases, leaving 7 bases of the junction unmatched. Germline-derived CDR1 and CDR2 are SSHAT and FNYEAQ (reference sequence). The CDR3: CASSPGTDSYEQYF. Written as DNA, the CDR3 is TGTGCCAGCAGCCCGGGGACAGATAGCTACGAGCAGTACTTC. Combining the CDR3 with reference TRBV7-7 and TRBJ2-7 gives the whole variable domain GAGVSQSPRYKVTKRGQDVTLRCDPISSHATLYWYQQALGQGPEFLTYFNYEAQPDKSGLPSDRFSAERPEGSISTLTIQRTEQRDSAMYRCASSPGTDSYEQYFGPGTRLTVT.